The text below deals with one T cell receptor beta chain. This sample stems from a study of blood T cell repertoires in COVID-19. Trimming shortened V by 8 bases and J by 7 bases, and 15 bases separated the two germline ends. This CDR3 region has 12 residues. CDR1 is SQVTM and CDR2 is ANQGSEA in the germline V gene. Enrolled during active infection, Seattle patients were then followed longitudinally. Sequencing used immunoSEQ multiplex PCR; TCRdb keeps in-frame clones, though not all of them. Counted here are over 150,000 clones, 65% to 90% occurring once; the ten biggest clones make up about 12%. The specimen sequenced was peripheral blood. This rearrangement joins TRBV29-1 to TRBJ2-1; a weak D match, TRBD2 (6 bases). The sequence came from an older woman with COVID-19, enrolled during active disease. The CDR3 DNA reads as TGCAGCTCCTTGGAGGGGACGAATGAGCAGTTCTTC. This sequence encodes CSSLEGTNEQFF.